Following are 25 T cell receptor beta chains from one sample sequenced in a study of blood T cell repertoires in COVID-19. The assay was immunoSEQ multiplex PCR, and TCRdb's table has in-frame clones only and misses some. The sample shows over 55,000 clones, roughly 80% of them seen only once. Input material: peripheral blood. The receptors come from a woman aged 60 to 75 with acute or convalescent COVID-19.

CDR3 in amino acids: CASSISSTDTQYF. CDR3 nucleotides: TGTGCCAGCAGTATCTCTAGCACAGATACGCAGTATTTT. The rearrangement uses TRBV6-4 and TRBJ2-3, with D unresolved. The CDR3 totals 13 residues. Germline values: CDR1 MRHNA, CDR2 SNTAGT. Trimming cost V 5 bases and J 0 bases, with 6 bases left between them.

This clone turned up a few times. The rearrangement links TRBV19 to TRBJ1-1; D gene uncertain. Per the germline V gene, CDR1 is LNHDA and CDR2 is SQIVND (reference sequence). V was clipped by 5 bases and J by 1 base, with 5 bases between them. This CDR3 spans 12 amino acids. The CDR3 loop is CASSGQNTEAFF. DNA for the CDR3: TGTGCCAGTAGTGGCCAGAACACTGAAGCTTTCTTT.

This clone was recorded once. The rearrangement uses TRBV30 and TRBJ1-2; D perhaps matches TRBD1 (6 bases). This CDR3 has 13 amino acids. The V and J ends lost 8 bases and 7 bases respectively, with 20 bases between them. Germline loops: CDR1 GTSNPN, CDR2 SVGIG (reference sequence). CDR3 in amino acids: CAHLAGAAGGYTF. CDR3 nucleotide sequence: TGTGCCCACTTAGCGGGGGCCGCCGGTGGCTACACCTTC.

The gene calls are TRBV5-4 and TRBJ2-1, with TRBD2 matching 8 bases. The CDR3 has 13 amino acids. Losses at the gene ends were 7 bases for V and 4 bases for J; bases not matched to a gene: 4. The V gene's germline CDR1 is SGHNT and CDR2 YYREEE (reference sequence). The CDR3 loop reads CASRSGGYNEQFF. CDR3 bases: TGTGCCAGCCGGAGCGGGGGATACAATGAGCAGTTCTTC.

The V and J genes are TRBV6-2 or TRBV6-3 and TRBJ2-7; 7 nucleotides agree with TRBD1. This CDR3 region has 13 residues. V shed 5 bases and J 2 bases; nucleotides not matched to a gene: 3. Per germline, CDR1 MNHEY and CDR2 SVGEGT. The CDR3 DNA reads TGTGCCAGCAGTGCGACAGGGCCCTACGAGCAGTACTTC. Translation gives CASSATGPYEQYF.

This clone has a handful of counts. This chain joins TRBV7-8 and TRBJ2-7, with TRBD2 as a possible D gene (5 bases). The length of the CDR3 is 15 residues. Deletions cut 1 base from V and 7 bases from J, with 17 bases between. Germline CDR1 SGHVS, CDR2 FQNEAQ. The CDR3 protein is CASSLVGVPRGEQYF. The CDR3 bases are TGTGCCAGCAGCTTAGTGGGTGTACCTCGCGGGGAGCAGTACTTC.

The chain uses TRBV14 and TRBJ2-6; tentative D call: TRBD1 (6 bases). CDR1 and CDR2 from the germline V gene are SGHDN and FVKESK. V lost 1 base, J lost 0 bases, and 13 bases lay in between. This CDR3 has 18 residues. The CDR3 coding sequence is TGTGCCAGCAGCCAAGTTGGCAGGGGTCTCTCTGGGGCCAACGTCCTGACTTTC. Its translation: CASSQVGRGLSGANVLTF.

V usage is TRBV7-3 and J usage is TRBJ2-1; 10 nucleotides agree with TRBD2. Germline CDR1 reads SGHTA; CDR2 reads FQGTGA. The CDR3 covers 16 residues. V lost 5 bases and J lost 4; bases outside the gene matches: 8. DNA of the CDR3: TGTGCCAGCAGCACCCTAGCGGGGGTAACGTACAATGAGCAGTTCTTC. It encodes CASSTLAGVTYNEQFF.

The chain combines TRBV10-3 with TRBJ1-4, with D possibly being TRBD1 (6 bases). V gave up 0 bases and J gave up 8 bases, with 13 bases separating them. There are 15 residues in the CDR3. Germline loops: CDR1 ENHRY, CDR2 SYGVKD. The CDR3 DNA follows: TGTGCCATCAGTGAGTCAGTAGGGGGGGACGAAAAACTGTTTTTT. Translated: CAISESVGGDEKLFF.

The chain couples TRBV6-9 to TRBJ1-2; 8 bases match TRBD1. V was pared by 3 bases and J by 2 bases, with 5 bases of the junction left unmatched. This CDR3 has 15 residues. Germline V gene data show CDR1 as MNHGY and CDR2 as SVAAGI. The CDR3 DNA is TGTGCCAGCAGTTACGGGACAGGAGGGAACTATGGCTACACCTTC. Protein product: CASSYGTGGNYGYTF.

The rearrangement links TRBV6-6 to TRBJ2-7; 7 nucleotides line up with TRBD1. V gave up 6 bases and J gave up 6 bases; unmatched junction bases: 14. This CDR3 is 15 amino acids long. CDR1 and CDR2 (germline): MNHNY, SVGAGI (reference sequence). DNA of the CDR3: TGTGCCAGCAGGGGGACAGATAGGCCTTCGTCCGAGCAGTACTTC. Its translation is CASRGTDRPSSEQYF.

The genes are TRBV5-6 and TRBJ1-4, with 9 bases identical to TRBD1. The CDR3 has 16 amino acids. V lost 4 bases and J lost 0; bases outside the gene matches: 4. Germline CDR1 reads SGHDT; CDR2 reads YYEEEE. The CDR3 loop reads CASSKQGAATNEKLFF. The CDR3, as DNA: TGTGCCAGCAGCAAACAGGGGGCTGCAACTAATGAAAAACTGTTTTTT. Full variable domain (missing parts from reference TRBV5-6 and TRBJ1-4): DAGVTQSPTHLIKTRGQQVTLRCSPKSGHDTVSWYQQALGQGPQFIFQYYEEEERQRGNFPDRFSGHQFPNYSSELNVNALLLGDSALYLCASSKQGAATNEKLFFGSGTQLSVL.

The genes are TRBV2 and TRBJ1-5; D uncertain. This CDR3 region has 14 residues. CDR1 SNHLY and CDR2 FYNNEI come from the germline V gene. Trimming took off 8 bases at V and 3 bases at J, with 14 bases between the two ends. The CDR3 bases are TGTGCCAGCCGGCGTCCGGGATTCAATCAGCCCCAGCATTTT. Amino acid sequence: CASRRPGFNQPQHF.

The V gene is TRBV9, the J gene TRBJ2-3; no clear D. The CDR3 totals 13 residues. Trimming shortened V by 1 base and J by 0 bases, and 3 bases separated the two germline ends. Germline CDR1 is SGDLS and CDR2 is YYNGEE. CDR3 sequence (DNA): TGTGCCAGCAGCGTACTAAGCACAGATACGCAGTATTTT. Protein product: CASSVLSTDTQYF.

V and J are TRBV15 and TRBJ2-5; a possible D gene is TRBD1 (5 bases). Trimming removed 2 bases at V and 4 bases at J, with 8 bases between. This CDR3 is 13 amino acids long. Per germline, CDR1 LNHNV and CDR2 YYDKDF (reference sequence). CDR3 in DNA: TGTGCCACCAGCAGACAGGGTGGAGAGACCCAGTACTTC. It is translated as CATSRQGGETQYF.

CDR3 residues: CASSAQQGISYNSPLHF. The CDR3 DNA reads as TGTGCCAGCAGTGCACAACAGGGGATCTCCTATAATTCACCCCTCCACTTT. The rearrangement joins TRBV2 to TRBJ1-6, with 7 bases matching TRBD1. The CDR3 runs to 17 residues. Germline loops: CDR1 SNHLY, CDR2 FYNNEI. V trimming: 4 bases; J trimming: 0 bases; junction bases outside the gene matches: 6.

This clone was observed a handful of times. The CDR3 reads CASSLPTGSGANVLTF. The CDR3 DNA reads TGTGCCAGCAGCCTTCCGACGGGCTCTGGGGCCAACGTCCTGACTTTC. V and J are TRBV3-1 (or the pseudogene TRBV3-2) and TRBJ2-6; no firm D call. V dropped 4 bases and J dropped 0 bases, with 10 bases sitting between them. Per the germline V gene, CDR1 is LGHDT and CDR2 is YNNKEL (reference sequence). The CDR3 extends over 16 amino acids.

The chain carries TRBV11-3 and TRBJ2-1, with D possibly matching TRBD2 (7 bases). Trimming shortened V by 6 bases and J by 0 bases, and 12 bases separated the two germline ends. The CDR3 totals 15 residues. The germline V gene has CDR1 SGHNT and CDR2 YENEEA. CDR3 nucleotide sequence: TGTGCCAGCAGTAGAGGGGGGGCCTCCTACAATGAGCAGTTCTTC. Protein: CASSRGGASYNEQFF.

The chain uses TRBV10-3 and TRBJ1-5; TRBD1 is a possible D gene (6 bases). CDR3 length equals 15 residues. V was cut by 3 bases and J by 7 bases, with 16 bases left in between. CDR1 and CDR2 from the germline V gene are ENHRY and SYGVKD. CDR3 nucleotides: TGTGCCATCAGTGATGCCAGGGGAATAGACCAGCCCCAGCATTTT. This gives the protein CAISDARGIDQPQHF.

CDR3 DNA: TGTGCCAGCAGACTACAGGGGGACGGCAATCAGCCCCAGCATTTT. This sequence encodes CASRLQGDGNQPQHF. This chain links TRBV6-5 with TRBJ1-5; 8 positions agree with TRBD1. The CDR3 loop spans 15 amino acids. Germline assignment: CDR1 MNHEY and CDR2 SVGAGI. V shed 6 bases and J 2 bases; nucleotides not matched to a gene: 6.

V and J are TRBV15 and TRBJ2-1; 9 positions agree with TRBD1. The CDR3 is 15 amino acids. Germline V gene lookup returns CDR1 LNHNV and CDR2 YYDKDF (reference sequence). Germline trimming cut 1 base from V and 9 bases from J; bases unmatched to any gene: 7. CDR3 DNA sequence: TGTGCCACCAGCAGAGCCCCGGGACAGGGTCTTGAGCAGTTCTTC. This translates into CATSRAPGQGLEQFF.

The chain recombines TRBV4-3 with TRBJ2-1, with TRBD1 matching over 7 bases. CDR1 and CDR2 from the germline V gene are LGHNA and YSLEER. V was clipped by 3 bases and J by 7 bases; unmatched bases: 12. The CDR3 length is 16 residues. The CDR3 region is CASSQDVGGRINEQFF. CDR3 nucleotide sequence: TGCGCCAGCAGCCAGGACGTAGGGGGCCGAATAAATGAGCAGTTCTTC.

The V gene is TRBV5-4, the J gene TRBJ1-2; 8 bases align to TRBD1. Germline-derived CDR1 and CDR2 are SGHNT and YYREEE (reference sequence). The CDR3 spans 14 residues. The V and J ends lost 4 bases and 1 base, in that order; junction bases with no gene match: 3. Written as DNA, the CDR3 is TGTGCCAGCAGCAACGGACAGGGTAACTATGGCTACACCTTC. The encoded protein is CASSNGQGNYGYTF.

In its sample, this clone was seen once. The V call is TRBV7-9, the J call TRBJ2-2; D uncertain. The CDR3 has 17 amino acids. Germline CDR1 and CDR2: SEHNR and FQNEAQ (reference sequence). V was trimmed by 5 bases and J by 0 bases, leaving 16 bases between them. This CDR3 is CASSRFSGAPNTGELFF. The CDR3 region has the DNA TGTGCCAGCAGCCGATTCTCCGGTGCCCCGAACACCGGGGAGCTGTTTTTT. The variable domain in full, with the rest retrieved from reference TRBV7-9 and TRBJ2-2, is DTGVSQNPRHKITKRGQNVTFRCDPISEHNRLYWYRQTLGQGPEFLTYFQNEAQLEKSRLLSDRFSAERPKGSFSTLEIQRTEQGDSAMYLCASSRFSGAPNTGELFFGEGSRLTVL.

This chain links TRBV11-3 with TRBJ1-1; the D is unclear. The V end lost 0 bases, the J end lost 3 bases, and 2 bases lay between the germline ends. Germline V gene sequence: CDR1 SGHNT, CDR2 YENEEA. The CDR3 spans 12 residues. This chain's CDR3 is CASSLDDTEAFF. The CDR3 DNA follows: TGTGCCAGCAGCTTAGACGACACTGAAGCTTTCTTT.